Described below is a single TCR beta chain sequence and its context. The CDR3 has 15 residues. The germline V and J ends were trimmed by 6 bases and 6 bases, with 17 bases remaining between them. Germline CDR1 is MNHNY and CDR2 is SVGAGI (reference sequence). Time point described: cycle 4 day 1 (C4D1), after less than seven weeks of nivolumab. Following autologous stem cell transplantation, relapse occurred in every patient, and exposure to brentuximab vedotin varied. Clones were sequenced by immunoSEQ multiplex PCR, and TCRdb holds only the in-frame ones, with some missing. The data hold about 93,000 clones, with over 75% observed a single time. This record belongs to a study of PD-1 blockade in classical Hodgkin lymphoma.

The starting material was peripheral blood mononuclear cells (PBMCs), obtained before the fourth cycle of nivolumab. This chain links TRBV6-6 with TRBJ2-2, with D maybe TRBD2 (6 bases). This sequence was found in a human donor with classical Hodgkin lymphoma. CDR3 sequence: CASSPGLRSAGELFF. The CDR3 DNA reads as TGTGCCAGCAGCCCCGGACTAAGGTCGGCCGGGGAGCTGTTTTTT.